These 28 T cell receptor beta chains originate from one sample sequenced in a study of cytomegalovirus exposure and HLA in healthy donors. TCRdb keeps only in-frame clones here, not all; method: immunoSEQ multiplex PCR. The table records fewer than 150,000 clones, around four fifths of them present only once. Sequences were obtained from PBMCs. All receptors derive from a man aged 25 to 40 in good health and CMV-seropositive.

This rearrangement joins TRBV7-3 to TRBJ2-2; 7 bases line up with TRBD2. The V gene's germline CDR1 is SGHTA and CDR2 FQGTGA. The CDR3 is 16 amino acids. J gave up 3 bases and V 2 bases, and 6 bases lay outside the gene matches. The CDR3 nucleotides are TGTGCCAGCAGCTTATTGGGGACTACCTACACCGGGGAGCTGTTTTTT. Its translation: CASSLLGTTYTGELFF.

As DNA, the CDR3 is TGCGCCAGCAGCATGACAGGGGGCGGACAGCCCCAGCATTTT. This translates into CASSMTGGGQPQHF. The chain employs TRBV5-1 and TRBJ1-5; TRBD1 aligns across 10 bases. Germline loops: CDR1 SGHRS, CDR2 YFSETQ. V lost 4 bases to trimming and J lost 7 bases; unmatched junction nucleotides: 5. CDR3 length equals 14 residues.

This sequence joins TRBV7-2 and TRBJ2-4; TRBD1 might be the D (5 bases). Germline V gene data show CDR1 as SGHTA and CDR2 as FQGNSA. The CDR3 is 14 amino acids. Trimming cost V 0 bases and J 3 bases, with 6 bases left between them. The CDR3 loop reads CASSLAGVKNIQYF. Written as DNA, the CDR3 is TGTGCCAGCAGCTTAGCAGGGGTCAAAAACATTCAGTACTTC.

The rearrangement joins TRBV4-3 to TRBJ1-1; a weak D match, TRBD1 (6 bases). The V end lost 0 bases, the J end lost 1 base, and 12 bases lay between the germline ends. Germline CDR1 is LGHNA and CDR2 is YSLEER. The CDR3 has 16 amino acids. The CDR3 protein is CASSQDRGAQNTEAFF. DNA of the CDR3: TGCGCCAGCAGCCAAGATCGGGGGGCACAGAACACTGAAGCTTTCTTT.

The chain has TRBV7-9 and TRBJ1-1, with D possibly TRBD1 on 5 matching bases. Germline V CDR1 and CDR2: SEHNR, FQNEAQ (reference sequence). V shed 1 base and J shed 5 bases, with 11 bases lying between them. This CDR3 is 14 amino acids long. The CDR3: CASSLGYRGTEAFF. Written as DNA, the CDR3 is TGTGCCAGCAGCTTAGGGTATAGGGGAACTGAAGCTTTCTTT.

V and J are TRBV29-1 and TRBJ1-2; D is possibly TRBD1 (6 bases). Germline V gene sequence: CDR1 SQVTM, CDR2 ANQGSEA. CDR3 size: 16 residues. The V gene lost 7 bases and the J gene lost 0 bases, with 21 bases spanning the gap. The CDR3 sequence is CSAEGQWDISNYGYTF. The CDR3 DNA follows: TGCAGCGCCGAGGGACAATGGGATATATCTAACTATGGCTACACCTTC.

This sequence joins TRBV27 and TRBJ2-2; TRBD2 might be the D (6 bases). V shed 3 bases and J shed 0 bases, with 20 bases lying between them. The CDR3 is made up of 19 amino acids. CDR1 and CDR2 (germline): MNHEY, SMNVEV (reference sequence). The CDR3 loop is CASSFSGERVHTNTGELFF. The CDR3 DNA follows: TGTGCCAGCAGTTTTTCAGGAGAGCGGGTGCATACGAACACCGGGGAGCTGTTTTTT.

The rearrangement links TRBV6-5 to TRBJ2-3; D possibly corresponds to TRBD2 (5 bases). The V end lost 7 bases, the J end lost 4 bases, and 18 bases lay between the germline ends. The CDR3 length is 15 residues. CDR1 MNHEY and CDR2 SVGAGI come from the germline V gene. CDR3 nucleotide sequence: TGTGCCAGCATGCTAGGGCGGGCCGGTCCAGATACGCAGTATTTT. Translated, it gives CASMLGRAGPDTQYF.

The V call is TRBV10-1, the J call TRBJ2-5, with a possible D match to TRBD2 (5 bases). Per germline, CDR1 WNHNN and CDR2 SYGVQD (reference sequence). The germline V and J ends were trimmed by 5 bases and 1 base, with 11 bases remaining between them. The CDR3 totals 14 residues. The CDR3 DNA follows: TGCGCCAGCAGTCCCGGACTGTTCCAAGAGACCCAGTACTTC. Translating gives CASSPGLFQETQYF.

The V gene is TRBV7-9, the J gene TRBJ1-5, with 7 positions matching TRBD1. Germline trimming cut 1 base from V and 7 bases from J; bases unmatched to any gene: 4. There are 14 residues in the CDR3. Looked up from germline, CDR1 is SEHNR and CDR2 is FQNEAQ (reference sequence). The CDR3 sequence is CASSLEGGWQPQHF. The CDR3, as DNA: TGTGCCAGCAGCTTAGAAGGGGGCTGGCAGCCCCAGCATTTT.

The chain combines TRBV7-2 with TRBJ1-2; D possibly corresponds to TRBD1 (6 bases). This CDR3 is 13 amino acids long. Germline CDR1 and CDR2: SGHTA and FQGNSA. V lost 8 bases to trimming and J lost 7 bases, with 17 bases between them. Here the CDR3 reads CASGLGGGAGYTF. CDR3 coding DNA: TGTGCCAGCGGGCTTGGAGGGGGGGCTGGCTACACCTTC. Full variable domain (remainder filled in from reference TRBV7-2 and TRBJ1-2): GAGVSQSPSNKVTEKGKDVELRCDPISGHTALYWYRQSLGQGLEFLIYFQGNSAPDKSGLPSDRFSAERTGGSVSTLTIQRTQQEDSAVYLCASGLGGGAGYTFGSGTRLTVV.

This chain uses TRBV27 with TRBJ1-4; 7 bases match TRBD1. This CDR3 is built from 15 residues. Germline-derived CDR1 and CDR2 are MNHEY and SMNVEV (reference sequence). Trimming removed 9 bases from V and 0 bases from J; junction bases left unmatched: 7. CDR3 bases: TGTGCCAGTAGGCAGGGGGGATCAACTAATGAAAAACTGTTTTTT. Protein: CASRQGGSTNEKLFF.

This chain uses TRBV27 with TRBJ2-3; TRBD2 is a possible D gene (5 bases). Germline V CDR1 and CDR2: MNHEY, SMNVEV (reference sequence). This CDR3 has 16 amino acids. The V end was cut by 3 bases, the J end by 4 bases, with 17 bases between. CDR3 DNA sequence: TGTGCCAGCAGTTTTTATAGGGCTAGCTTGGCAGATACGCAGTATTTT. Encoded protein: CASSFYRASLADTQYF.

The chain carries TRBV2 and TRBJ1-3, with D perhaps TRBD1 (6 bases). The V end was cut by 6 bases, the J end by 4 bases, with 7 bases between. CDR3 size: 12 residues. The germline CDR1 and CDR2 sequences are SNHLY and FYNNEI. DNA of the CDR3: TGTGCCAGCAGGGACAGAGGAAACACCATATATTTT. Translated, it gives CASRDRGNTIYF.

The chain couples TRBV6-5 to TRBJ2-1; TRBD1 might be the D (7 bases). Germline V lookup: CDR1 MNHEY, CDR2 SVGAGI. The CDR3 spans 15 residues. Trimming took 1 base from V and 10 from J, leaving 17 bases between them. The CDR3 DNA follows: TGTGCCAGCAGTTACTTGGCGCTAGCAGGGGGGGAGCAGTTCTTC. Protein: CASSYLALAGGEQFF.

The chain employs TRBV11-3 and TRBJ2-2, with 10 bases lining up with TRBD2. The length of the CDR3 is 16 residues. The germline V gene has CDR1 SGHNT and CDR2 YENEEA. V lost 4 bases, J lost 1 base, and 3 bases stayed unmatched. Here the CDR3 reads CASSYLAGENTGELFF. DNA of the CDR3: TGTGCCAGCAGCTACCTAGCGGGGGAGAACACCGGGGAGCTGTTTTTT.

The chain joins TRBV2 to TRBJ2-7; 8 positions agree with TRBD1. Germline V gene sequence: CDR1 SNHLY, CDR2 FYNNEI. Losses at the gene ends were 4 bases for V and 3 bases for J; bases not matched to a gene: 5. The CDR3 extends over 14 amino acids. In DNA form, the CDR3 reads TGTGCCAGCAGTGTGAACAGGGGGGTCTACGAGCAGTACTTC. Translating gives CASSVNRGVYEQYF. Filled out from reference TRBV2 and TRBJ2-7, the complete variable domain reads EPEVTQTPSHQVTQMGQEVILRCVPISNHLYFYWYRQILGQKVEFLVSFYNNEISEKSEIFDDQFSVERPDGSNFTLKIRSTKLEDSAMYFCASSVNRGVYEQYFGPGTRLTVT.

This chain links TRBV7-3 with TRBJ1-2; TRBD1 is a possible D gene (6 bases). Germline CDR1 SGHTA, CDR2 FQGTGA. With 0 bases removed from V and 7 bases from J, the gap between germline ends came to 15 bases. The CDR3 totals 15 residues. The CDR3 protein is CASSLTSRGAGGYTF. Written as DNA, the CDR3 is TGTGCCAGCAGCTTAACGTCCCGGGGGGCGGGTGGCTACACCTTC.

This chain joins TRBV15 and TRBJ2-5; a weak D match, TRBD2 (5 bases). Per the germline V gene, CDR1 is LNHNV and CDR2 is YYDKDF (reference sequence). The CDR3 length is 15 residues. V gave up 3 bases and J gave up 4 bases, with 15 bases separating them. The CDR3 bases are TGTGCCACCAGCAGCACTGGGTCAGGACTAGAGACCCAGTACTTC. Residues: CATSSTGSGLETQYF. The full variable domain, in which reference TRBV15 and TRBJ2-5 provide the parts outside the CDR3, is DAMVIQNPRYQVTQFGKPVTLSCSQTLNHNVMYWYQQKSSQAPKLLFHYYDKDFNNEADTPDNFQSRRPNTSFCFLDIRSPGLGDTAMYLCATSSTGSGLETQYFGPGTRLLVL.

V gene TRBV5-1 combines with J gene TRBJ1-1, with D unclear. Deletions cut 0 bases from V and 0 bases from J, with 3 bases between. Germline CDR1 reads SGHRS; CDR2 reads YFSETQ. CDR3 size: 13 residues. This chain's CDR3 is CASSLVVNTEAFF. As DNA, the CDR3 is TGCGCCAGCAGCTTGGTCGTGAACACTGAAGCTTTCTTT.

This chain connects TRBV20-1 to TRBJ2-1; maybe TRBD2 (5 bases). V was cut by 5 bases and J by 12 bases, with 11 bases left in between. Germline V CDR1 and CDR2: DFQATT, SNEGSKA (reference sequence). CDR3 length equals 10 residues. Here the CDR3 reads CSARLRGQFF. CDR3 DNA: TGCAGTGCTCGACTCCGGGGGCAGTTCTTC.

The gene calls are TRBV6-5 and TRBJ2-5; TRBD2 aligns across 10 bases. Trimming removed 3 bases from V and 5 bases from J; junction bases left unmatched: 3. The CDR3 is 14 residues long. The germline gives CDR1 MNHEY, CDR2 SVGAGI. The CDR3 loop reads CASSYRGLAETQYF. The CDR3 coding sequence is TGTGCCAGCAGTTATCGGGGACTAGCGGAGACCCAGTACTTC.

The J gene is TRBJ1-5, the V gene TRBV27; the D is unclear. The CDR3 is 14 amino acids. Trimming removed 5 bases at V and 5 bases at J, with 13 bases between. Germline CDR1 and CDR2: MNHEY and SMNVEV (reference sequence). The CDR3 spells CASSPNMRHQPQHF. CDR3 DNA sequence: TGTGCCAGCAGTCCAAACATGAGGCATCAGCCCCAGCATTTT.

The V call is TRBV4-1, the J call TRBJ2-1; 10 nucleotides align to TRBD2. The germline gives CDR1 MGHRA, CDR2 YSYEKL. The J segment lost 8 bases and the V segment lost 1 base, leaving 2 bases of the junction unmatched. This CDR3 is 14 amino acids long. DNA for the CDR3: TGCGCCAGCAGCCAAGTGGGGACTAGCGATGAGCAGTTCTTC. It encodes CASSQVGTSDEQFF.

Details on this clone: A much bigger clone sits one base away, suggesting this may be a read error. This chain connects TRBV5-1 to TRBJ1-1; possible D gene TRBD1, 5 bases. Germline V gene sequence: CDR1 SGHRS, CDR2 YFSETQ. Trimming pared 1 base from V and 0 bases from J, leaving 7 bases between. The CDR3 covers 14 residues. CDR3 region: CASSLSGLNTEAFF. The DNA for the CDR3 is TGCGCCAGCAGCTTGTCAGGGTTGAACACTGAAGCTTTCTTT.

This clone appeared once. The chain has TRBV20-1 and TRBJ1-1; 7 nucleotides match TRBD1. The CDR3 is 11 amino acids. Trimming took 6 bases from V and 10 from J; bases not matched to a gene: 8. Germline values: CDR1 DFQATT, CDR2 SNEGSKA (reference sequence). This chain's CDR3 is CSAHRGSGAFF. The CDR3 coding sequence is TGCAGTGCCCACAGGGGCTCAGGAGCTTTCTTT.

The CDR3 DNA is TGTGCCTGTACTTTGAGGGGGACAGATGAAAAACTGTTTTTT. Translation: CACTLRGTDEKLFF. V is TRBV30 and J is TRBJ1-4; 7 positions match TRBD1. After removal of 6 bases from V and 6 bases from J, the junction contained 10 bases not matched to a gene. The CDR3 consists of 14 residues. Per the germline V gene, CDR1 is GTSNPN and CDR2 is SVGIG (reference sequence).

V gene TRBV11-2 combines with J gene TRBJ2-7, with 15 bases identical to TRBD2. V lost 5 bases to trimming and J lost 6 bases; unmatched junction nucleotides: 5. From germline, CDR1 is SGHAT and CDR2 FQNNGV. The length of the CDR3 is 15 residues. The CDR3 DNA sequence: TGTGCCAGCAGCCCAGGACTAGCGGGGGGGCTCGAGCAGTACTTC. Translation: CASSPGLAGGLEQYF.